Presented here are 27 T cell receptor beta chains from one specimen sequenced in a study of CD4 T cells in relation to SARS-CoV-2 and coronaviruses. Before the COVID-19 pandemic, during about 2011-2019, CD4+ T cells were taken from unexposed donors. After about 11 days of culture, CD4+ T cells were isolated. Produced via immunoSEQ multiplex PCR; TCRdb's table is partial and in-frame only. This repertoire shows over 25,000 clones, 65% to 80% found once; its top ten account for 13%. These receptors' antigens are unknown. Sequenced: CD4+ T cells from PBMCs, cultured in vitro. The receptor set was obtained from a human donor in good health.

V is TRBV30 and J is TRBJ1-4; TRBD1 is a possible D gene (5 bases). V lost 6 bases and J lost 4, with 12 bases in between. Germline assignment: CDR1 GTSNPN and CDR2 SVGIG (reference sequence). The CDR3 sequence is 13 residues long. CDR3 residues: CACTKGINEKLFF. The CDR3 nucleotides are TGTGCCTGCACAAAGGGGATTAATGAAAAACTGTTTTTT.

This chain uses TRBV11-2 with TRBJ1-2; 7 nucleotides line up with TRBD1. V dropped 5 bases and J dropped 7; count of bases not matched to a gene: 10. CDR3 length equals 14 residues. Germline CDR1 is SGHAT and CDR2 is FQNNGV. For the CDR3, the DNA is TGTGCCAGCAGCCCCGACAGGGTGTCGAGTGGCTACACCTTC. Its translation is CASSPDRVSSGYTF.

The chain carries TRBV6-5 and TRBJ2-7; 13 positions agree with TRBD2. V dropped 4 bases and J dropped 2; count of bases not matched to a gene: 5. CDR3 length: 16 residues. Germline values: CDR1 MNHEY, CDR2 SVGAGI. As DNA, the CDR3 is TGTGCCAGCAGTTTACAGACTAGCGGGAGGCCCTACGAGCAGTACTTC. It translates to CASSLQTSGRPYEQYF.

V and J are TRBV29-1 and TRBJ1-1, with D uncertain. Germline assignment: CDR1 SQVTM and CDR2 ANQGSEA. V was shortened by 2 bases and J by 4 bases, with 14 bases between the two germline ends. This CDR3 region has 14 residues. CDR3 in DNA: TGCAGCGTTGAAAGGTGGGGAGAGGGCACTGAAGCTTTCTTT. This encodes CSVERWGEGTEAFF.

The J gene is TRBJ2-7, the V gene TRBV7-2, with unresolved D. From germline, CDR1 is SGHTA and CDR2 FQGNSA. This CDR3 region has 12 residues. Trimming left V 5 bases short and J 7 bases short, with 12 bases between. CDR3 amino acids: CASSPPGGEQYF. DNA of the CDR3: TGTGCCAGCAGCCCCCCGGGTGGTGAGCAGTACTTC.

This rearrangement joins TRBV12-5 to TRBJ1-5; 9 bases map to TRBD1. The CDR3 is 18 residues long. Looked up from germline, CDR1 is LGHNT and CDR2 is FRNRAP. The V gene end was trimmed by 1 base and the J gene end by 0 bases; junction bases not matched to a gene: 7. In DNA, the CDR3 is TGTGCTAGTGGTTTGGACAGGGGGCCTTCTATTAGCAATCAGCCCCAGCATTTT. It yields the protein CASGLDRGPSISNQPQHF.

The chain has TRBV4-2 and TRBJ2-3, with TRBD1 matching 7 bases. This CDR3 comprises 13 residues. In germline, CDR1 is LGHNA, CDR2 YNFKEQ. V shed 6 bases and J 5 bases; nucleotides not matched to a gene: 5. CDR3 coding DNA: TGTGCCAGCAGGCAGACAGGGCTAGATACGCAGTATTTT. This codes for CASRQTGLDTQYF.

The rearrangement uses TRBV7-2 and TRBJ1-5, with a tentative D call TRBD1 (5 bases). V was shortened by 1 base and J by 6 bases, with 16 bases between the two germline ends. The CDR3 consists of 16 residues. Germline V CDR1 and CDR2: SGHTA, FQGNSA. The CDR3 spells CASSLVAGTAVQPQHF. In nucleotides, the CDR3 is TGTGCCAGCAGCTTAGTCGCGGGGACTGCGGTTCAGCCCCAGCATTTT.

This clone was picked up a small number of times. The chain joins TRBV10-2 to TRBJ1-4, with 9 positions matching TRBD1. Germline V gene data show CDR1 as WSHSY and CDR2 as SAAADI. Losses at the gene ends were 6 bases for V and 8 bases for J; bases not matched to a gene: 10. CDR3 length: 15 residues. The CDR3 DNA is TGCGCCAGCAGGGACTCGGACAGGGGTGACGAAAAACTGTTTTTT. Protein product: CASRDSDRGDEKLFF.

This chain links TRBV7-3 with TRBJ2-2; D not resolved. Trimming stripped 1 base from V and 5 bases from J, with 17 bases between. From germline, CDR1 is SGHTA and CDR2 FQGTGA. This CDR3 region has 17 residues. This CDR3 is CASSLKATGLSTGELFF. CDR3 DNA: TGTGCCAGCAGCTTAAAGGCTACTGGGTTGTCGACCGGGGAGCTGTTTTTT.

The count of this clone is one. The V and J genes are TRBV7-2 and TRBJ2-7; 9 nucleotides line up with TRBD1. Germline V lookup: CDR1 SGHTA, CDR2 FQGNSA. This CDR3 spans 15 amino acids. With 4 bases clipped from V and 0 bases from J, the junction kept 4 bases outside the gene matches. The CDR3 nucleotides read TGTGCCAGCAGCTCCGGGACAGGGTACTCCTACGAGCAGTACTTC. Protein: CASSSGTGYSYEQYF.

The genes are TRBV6-2 or TRBV6-3 and TRBJ1-6; TRBD1 matches at 7 bases. The germline CDR1 and CDR2 sequences are MNHEY and SVGEGT. The length of the CDR3 is 14 residues. V was clipped by 2 bases and J by 7 bases; unmatched bases: 2. CDR3 nucleotides: TGTGCCAGCAGTTACGGGGGACAGAATTCACCCCTCCACTTT. Its protein product is CASSYGGQNSPLHF.

The chain recombines TRBV29-1 with TRBJ1-1, with TRBD1 matching 10 bases. CDR1 and CDR2 (germline): SQVTM, ANQGSEA. The CDR3 contains 13 residues. J lost 6 bases, V lost 4 bases, and 5 bases had no gene match. CDR3 DNA: TGCAGCGTTGGGCAGACAGGGGGCTCTGAAGCTTTCTTT. As protein: CSVGQTGGSEAFF.

V gene TRBV7-3 combines with J gene TRBJ2-1; possible D gene TRBD2, 6 bases. The CDR3 has 17 residues. Trimming pared 6 bases from V and 1 base from J, leaving 19 bases between. The germline V gene encodes CDR1 SGHTA and CDR2 FQGTGA. The CDR3 here is CASSHNGGDGSYNEQFF. CDR3 sequence (DNA): TGTGCCAGCAGTCATAACGGAGGGGACGGATCCTACAATGAGCAGTTCTTC.

The chain has TRBV29-1 and TRBJ1-3; D gene unclear. The CDR3 has 13 residues. V was pared by 3 bases and J by 0 bases, with 6 bases between. Germline V gene data show CDR1 as SQVTM and CDR2 as ANQGSEA. This CDR3 is CSVEASSGNTIYF. The CDR3 DNA is TGCAGCGTTGAGGCCTCCTCTGGAAACACCATATATTTT.

The chain combines TRBV2 with TRBJ1-1; D not certain. The CDR3 extends over 14 amino acids. V was clipped by 3 bases and J by 2 bases, with 10 bases between them. Germline-derived CDR1 and CDR2 are SNHLY and FYNNEI. CDR3 amino acids: CASSDSAPNTEAFF. The CDR3 DNA sequence: TGTGCCAGCAGTGACAGTGCACCCAACACTGAAGCTTTCTTT.

V is TRBV11-2 and J is TRBJ2-7, with 7 nucleotides matching TRBD2. V was pared by 4 bases and J by 0 bases, with 3 bases of the junction left unmatched. This CDR3 has 14 amino acids. Germline CDR1 SGHAT, CDR2 FQNNGV. The CDR3 coding sequence is TGTGCCAGCAGCTGGGGAGGGCCCTCCTACGAGCAGTACTTC. This translates into CASSWGGPSYEQYF. Full variable domain (outside the CDR3, taken from reference TRBV11-2 and TRBJ2-7): EAGVAQSPRYKIIEKRQSVAFWCNPISGHATLYWYQQILGQGPKLLIQFQNNGVVDDSQLPKDRFSAERLKGVDSTLKIQPAKLEDSAVYLCASSWGGPSYEQYFGPGTRLTVT.

The chain is built from TRBV12-2 and TRBJ2-7; the DNA was not compared with TRBD2, the D call given in the table. TRBV12-2 is tagged as a pseudogene. The CDR3 length is 15 residues. CDR3 amino acids: CASRFYAVRTPLQYF. In DNA form, the CDR3 reads TGTGCAAGTCGCTTTTACGCGGTCCGGACTCCCCTGCAGTACTTC.

CDR3 in DNA: TGTGCCAGCAGCTGGGGACAGGGTTCGGGCTATGGCTACACCTTC. Its protein is CASSWGQGSGYGYTF. The gene calls are TRBV11-2 and TRBJ1-2, with TRBD1 identical over 9 bases. Germline V CDR1 and CDR2: SGHAT, FQNNGV. The V segment lost 4 bases and the J segment 4 bases; nucleotides outside the gene matches: 7. This CDR3 contains 15 residues. Drawing the rest from reference TRBV11-2 and TRBJ1-2, the complete variable domain is EAGVAQSPRYKIIEKRQSVAFWCNPISGHATLYWYQQILGQGPKLLIQFQNNGVVDDSQLPKDRFSAERLKGVDSTLKIQPAKLEDSAVYLCASSWGQGSGYGYTFGSGTRLTVV.

J is TRBJ1-2 and V is TRBV24-1, with a tentative D call TRBD1 (5 bases). The germline V gene encodes CDR1 KGHDR and CDR2 SFDVKD. V was pared by 7 bases and J by 8 bases, with 13 bases between. The CDR3 length is 12 residues. The CDR3 spells CATSSGLGGYTF. In nucleotides, the CDR3 is TGTGCCACCAGCTCGGGACTCGGGGGCTACACCTTC.

This clone has just one count. This chain joins TRBV5-1 and TRBJ2-1, with D maybe TRBD2 (7 bases). Germline V gene data show CDR1 as SGHRS and CDR2 as YFSETQ. The CDR3 extends over 16 amino acids. V dropped 8 bases and J dropped 0 bases, with 18 bases sitting between them. The CDR3 DNA reads TGCGCCAGTCATTTAGGAGGGGGGGGCTCCTACAATGAGCAGTTCTTC. Translation: CASHLGGGGSYNEQFF.

This clone was observed a handful of times. The gene calls are TRBV12-3 or TRBV12-4 and TRBJ1-1; TRBD1 matches 10 bases. Unmatched junction bases numbered 9, after V lost 5 bases and J lost 12 bases. The CDR3 contains 13 residues. DNA of the CDR3: TGTGCCAGCAGTCTTCCGACAGGGGGCAGAACTTTCTTT. Its protein is CASSLPTGGRTFF.

In this sample, this clone turned up once. The gene calls are TRBV5-1 and TRBJ2-4; a possible D gene is TRBD1 (5 bases). The CDR3 covers 16 residues. Trimming pared 1 base from V and 7 bases from J, leaving 18 bases between. CDR1 and CDR2 from the germline V gene are SGHRS and YFSETQ. The CDR3 spells CASSLKGDLKGNIQYF. CDR3 coding DNA: TGCGCCAGCAGCTTGAAAGGGGATCTGAAGGGCAACATTCAGTACTTC.

V is TRBV6-2 or TRBV6-3 and J is TRBJ2-7; D is unresolved. Trimming shortened V by 6 bases and J by 5 bases, and 11 bases separated the two germline ends. The CDR3 extends over 12 amino acids. CDR1 and CDR2 from the germline V gene are MNHEY and SVGEGT. The DNA for the CDR3 is TGTGCCAGCAGCTCCGTGGTCCACGAGCAGTACTTC. It specifies CASSSVVHEQYF.

This chain connects TRBV2 to TRBJ1-5, with 8 bases matching TRBD1. Germline V CDR1 and CDR2: SNHLY, FYNNEI. V lost 7 bases and J lost 3; bases outside the gene matches: 8. The CDR3 length is 15 residues. CDR3 DNA sequence: TGTGCCAGCACCCGAGACAGGGGAGACAATCAGCCCCAGCATTTT. Residues: CASTRDRGDNQPQHF.

This clone has a single count. The rearrangement links TRBV7-8 to TRBJ1-6; D unclear. The CDR3 runs 13 residues. Germline assignment: CDR1 SGHVS and CDR2 FQNEAQ. V was pared by 3 bases and J by 7 bases, with 7 bases between. The CDR3 protein is CASSLDSNSPLHF. The DNA of the CDR3 is TGTGCCAGCAGCTTGGACTCAAATTCACCCCTCCACTTT.

This clone appeared a few times. The gene calls are TRBV5-1 and TRBJ2-3, with TRBD1 matching 8 bases. The germline V gene has CDR1 SGHRS and CDR2 YFSETQ. CDR3 length: 16 amino acids. The ends lost 0 bases at V and 5 bases at J; junction bases unmatched: 8. Here the CDR3 DNA reads TGCGCCAGCAGCTTGGCGGGACAGGACAAAAGAGATACGCAGTATTTT. Translated, it gives CASSLAGQDKRDTQYF.